A selection of T cell receptor beta chains follows, all from one sample in a study of CD8+ T cells in alopecia areata. Clones were sequenced by immunoSEQ multiplex PCR, and TCRdb holds only the in-frame ones, with some missing. This sample carries 150,000 to 200,000 clones, under 70% of them seen once, and the ten largest clones take about 0.94%. The sample in question was CD4+ T cells sorted from blood, obtained at week 4, from a patient treated with tofacitinib. The receptors derive from a human donor with alopecia areata. Each CDR3 is given with its conserved first and last residue. Each record gives: D gene, clone size, V gene, J gene, CDR3 protein. A D gene is named only where the DNA matches it firmly. The size of a clone is reported for some rows only, either as once, few or many, or as a class for expanded clones.

NA	NA	TRBV4-1	TRBJ2-4	CASSTRLLAKNIQYF
NA	NA	TRBV7-2	TRBJ1-2	CASSRPGNYGYTF
NA	few	TRBV5-1	TRBJ2-1	CASRSGTPRNEQFF
NA	few	TRBV5-1	TRBJ1-5	CASSLEGTSNQPQHF
NA	NA	TRBV18	TRBJ1-2	CASSPRGTYGYTF
NA	once	TRBV27	TRBJ1-6	CASMGRGVNSPLHF
TRBD1	few	TRBV18	TRBJ1-6	CASSPRDRERSPLHF
NA	few	TRBV6-5	TRBJ2-3	CASIGAASTDTQYF
TRBD1	NA	TRBV6-5	TRBJ2-1	CASSSTGTVIYNEQFF
NA	NA	TRBV27	TRBJ2-7	CASSLFPRDSEQYF
NA	NA	TRBV30	TRBJ1-2	CAWMWDDNYGYTF
TRBD2	NA	TRBV29-1	TRBJ2-1	CSVERLAEQFF
NA	NA	TRBV6-6	TRBJ1-5	CASSYSGGGNQPQHF
NA	NA	TRBV7-2	TRBJ2-5	CASSLSQQETQYF
NA	NA	TRBV6-5	TRBJ2-1	CASRTYPGPNNEQFF
NA	once	TRBV6-5	TRBJ2-3	CASSERFSTDTQYF
NA	NA	TRBV11-2	TRBJ1-1	CASSLDLGTEAFF
NA	NA	TRBV30	TRBJ1-1	CAWARGGLNTEAFF
TRBD1	few	TRBV7-2	TRBJ1-1	CASSLRPGGTEAFF
NA	NA	TRBV11-2	TRBJ2-7	CASRPAAYEQYF
NA	few	TRBV2	TRBJ2-2	CASSVDGELFF
NA	NA	TRBV19	TRBJ2-7	CASSGRLVREQYF
NA	NA	TRBV15	TRBJ2-5	CATSSVPETQYF
NA	NA	TRBV29-1	TRBJ1-5	CSAVGGSNQPQHF
TRBD1	once	TRBV30	TRBJ1-2	CAWSVIQGNYGYTF
NA	few	TRBV4-3	TRBJ1-2	CASSLPTGDYGYTF
NA	NA	TRBV10-2	TRBJ1-2	CASSEQSYGYTF
NA	NA	TRBV30	TRBJ1-2	CAWSEGRGGYTF
NA	NA	TRBV2	TRBJ1-2	CASSGGTNYGYTF